The clone carrying this TCR beta chain was seen many times. Primers used for first-strand cDNA, a TRAV- and TRBV-specific set, covered both alpha and beta chains. Using a constant-region primer together with a V-primer adapter, TCRs were subjected to roughly 18 PCR cycles of amplification. TCRdb redid the calling of the reads with MiXCR, one entry per CDR3 protein. The table lists 55,000 to 80,000 distinct CDR3 sequences, 26% of them singletons. Time point given: before trial treatment. Donors were given nivolumab, ipilimumab, aspirin, low-dose cyclophosphamide and low-dose radiotherapy. Each eligible patient had an advanced solid tumor, and these tumors lacked tumor-infiltrating lymphocytes. The source of the sample is a study of low-dose radiotherapy and immunotherapy resistance in tumors. Study-wide background: Cohort 1 was given 0.5 Gy per fraction every 2 weeks, for 6.5 Gy total.

The TCR comes from a male donor with rectosigmoid adenocarcinoma. The sequencing here drew on PBMCs, taken before treatment.

CDR3 region: CASTSEGVAGGQETQYF. In DNA, the CDR3 is TGCGCCAGCACCTCCGAGGGGGTAGCGGGGGGTCAAGAGACCCAGTACTTC. The rearrangement joins TRBV5-1 to TRBJ2-5, with TRBD2 matching 10 bases. CDR3 length equals 17 residues. Germline CDR1 SGHRS, CDR2 YFSETQ. With 6 bases clipped from V and 2 bases from J, the junction kept 13 bases outside the gene matches.